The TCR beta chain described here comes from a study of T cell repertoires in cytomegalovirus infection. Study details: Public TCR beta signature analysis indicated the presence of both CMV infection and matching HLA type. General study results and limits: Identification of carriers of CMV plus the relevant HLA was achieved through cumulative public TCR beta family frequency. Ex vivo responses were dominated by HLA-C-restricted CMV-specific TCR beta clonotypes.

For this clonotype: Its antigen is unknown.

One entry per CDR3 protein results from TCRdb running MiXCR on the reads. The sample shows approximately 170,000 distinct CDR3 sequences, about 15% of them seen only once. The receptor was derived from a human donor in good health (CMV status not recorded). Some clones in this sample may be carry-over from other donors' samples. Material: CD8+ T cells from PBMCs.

CDR3 amino acids: CASSPVVQSYTEAFF. The CDR3 nucleotides are TGTGCCAGCAGCCCGGTCGTTCAGAGCTACACTGAAGCTTTCTTT. The chain joins TRBV7-6 to TRBJ1-1; D remains unclear. The CDR3 runs to 15 residues. The germline gives CDR1 SGHVS, CDR2 FNYEAQ. V lost 5 bases and J lost 3, with 16 bases in between.